This TCR beta chain was recovered during a study of regulatory T cells in long-lasting Graves disease. Points from the study as a whole: The study examined only peripheral blood, not thyroid tissue. Persistent Graves' patients showed less TCR diversity than newly diagnosed patients showed.

J gave up 5 bases and V 0 bases, and 3 bases lay outside the gene matches. The CDR3 contains 15 residues. Germline-derived CDR1 and CDR2 are SGHAT and FQDESV (reference sequence). As to time point: persistent/refractory GD, antithyroid drugs over 5 years with positive TRAb. RNA extracted from PBMCs served as the sequencing template. This clonotype was picked up a small number of times. Its antigen is currently unknown. Investigators prepared the TCR beta libraries by applying iRepertoire HTBI primers and Arm-PCR of CDR3 regions. The authors' processing: In the combined samples, under 80 TRBV and more than 11 TRBJ segments were identified. A single record per CDR3 protein comes from TCRdb applying MiXCR to the multiplex PCR reads. What appears here as the V and J calls and clone size reflects TCRdb's work, not the paper's. This sample yields about 450,000 distinct CDR3 sequences, of which roughly a quarter are seen a single time; around 24% belongs to the top ten.

This rearrangement joins TRBV11-1 to TRBJ2-2; TRBD2 matches 7 bases. The clonotype was recovered from a female donor with Graves disease. Sequenced here: peripheral blood mononuclear cells (PBMCs), sampled when the disease was refractory, from a patient treated with antithyroid drugs. CDR3 nucleotides: TGTGCCAGCAGCTTAGCTTGGGGGGGGACCGGGGAGCTGTTTTTT. This translates into CASSLAWGGTGELFF. Variable domain in full (rest from reference TRBV11-1 and TRBJ2-2): EAEVAQSPRYKITEKSQAVAFWCDPISGHATLYWYRQILGQGPELLVQFQDESVVDDSQLPKDRFSAERLKGVDSTLKIQPAELGDSAMYLCASSLAWGGTGELFFGEGSRLTVL.